The 31 T cell receptor beta chains given below trace back to one sample, sequenced in a study of shared clonotypes between healthy human individuals. TCRdb's table, derived via immunoSEQ multiplex PCR, lists solely in-frame clones and lacks some. The sample shows millions of clones, over 85% of them seen only once. Sequencing was carried out using naive CD4+ T cells sorted from blood. Subset in this sample: CD45RA+ positively selected. These receptors came from a man in his late teens or twenties in good health.

This clone was seen once. The V and J genes are TRBV11-2 and TRBJ2-3; D may correspond to TRBD1 or TRBD2 (6 bases each). V was trimmed by 3 bases and J by 1 base, leaving 11 bases between them. CDR3 length: 15 amino acids. CDR1 is SGHAT, CDR2 FQNNGV, per germline. The CDR3 region is CASSLGGARTDTQYF. For the CDR3, the DNA is TGTGCCAGCAGCTTGGGGGGCGCCCGCACAGATACGCAGTATTTT.

The V call is TRBV11-2, the J call TRBJ2-7, with 14 bases aligning to TRBD2. The length of the CDR3 is 18 residues. Losses at the gene ends were 2 bases for V and 6 bases for J; bases not matched to a gene: 12. Germline CDR1 SGHAT, CDR2 FQNNGV. CDR3 nucleotides: TGTGCCAGCAGCTTACATACCGGGACTAGCGGGAGTATAGGCGAGCAGTACTTC. Amino acids: CASSLHTGTSGSIGEQYF.

The V call is TRBV28, the J call TRBJ2-7; D unclear. CDR3 length: 16 residues. The V and J ends lost 0 bases and 0 bases respectively, with 12 bases between them. Germline assignment: CDR1 MDHEN and CDR2 SYDVKM. CDR3 DNA: TGTGCCAGCAGTTTATGGTCGGGCAGGAGCTCCTACGAGCAGTACTTC. Protein: CASSLWSGRSSYEQYF. Using reference TRBV28 and TRBJ2-7 for the parts outside the CDR3, the full variable domain is DVKVTQSSRYLVKRTGEKVFLECVQDMDHENMFWYRQDPGLGLRLIYFSYDVKMKEKGDIPEGYSVSREKKERFSLILESASTNQTSMYLCASSLWSGRSSYEQYFGPGTRLTVT.

This clone has just one count. The rearrangement uses TRBV28 and TRBJ1-2; D possibly corresponds to TRBD1 (6 bases). The V gene lost 3 bases and the J gene lost 9 bases, with 14 bases spanning the gap. Germline assignment: CDR1 MDHEN and CDR2 SYDVKM. This CDR3 is built from 13 residues. The CDR3 DNA sequence: TGTGCCAGCAGTTTGGCAGGGGTCAGGAGCTACACCTTC. Translated, it gives CASSLAGVRSYTF.

Comment on this clone: Other nucleotide sequences in the sample specify the same CDR3. V and J are TRBV6-6 and TRBJ1-1, with D unresolved. CDR1 is MNHNY and CDR2 is SVGAGI in the germline V gene (reference sequence). The V end lost 0 bases, the J end lost 4 bases, and 6 bases lay between the germline ends. This CDR3 spans 13 amino acids. The CDR3 DNA is TGTGCCAGCAGTTACTCAGGCGGCACTGAAGCTTTCTTT. Protein sequence: CASSYSGGTEAFF.

The chain has TRBV9 and TRBJ1-6; TRBD1 agrees at 10 bases. Germline CDR1 is SGDLS and CDR2 is YYNGEE. This CDR3 has 17 amino acids. Unmatched junction bases numbered 12, after V lost 3 bases and J lost 9 bases. The CDR3 spells CASSEADRGLFSSPLHF. DNA for the CDR3: TGTGCCAGCAGCGAGGCGGACAGGGGGTTGTTTAGTTCACCCCTCCACTTT.

The V gene is TRBV6-1, the J gene TRBJ1-3, with D unclear. Trimming took off 6 bases at V and 0 bases at J, with 6 bases between the two ends. CDR3 length: 13 amino acids. Germline V CDR1 and CDR2: MNHNS, SASEGT. The CDR3 sequence is CASSPASGNTIYF. The CDR3 region has the DNA TGTGCCAGCAGCCCGGCCTCTGGAAACACCATATATTTT.

The chain joins TRBV7-9 to TRBJ1-3; no clear D gene. Trimming removed 5 bases from V and 2 bases from J, with 13 bases in between. The germline V gene has CDR1 SEHNR and CDR2 FQNEAQ (reference sequence). The CDR3 has 15 residues. CDR3 DNA: TGTGCCAGCAGCGCGCGGACGGCTCCTGGAAACACCATATATTTT. As protein: CASSARTAPGNTIYF. The whole variable domain, remainder taken from reference TRBV7-9 and TRBJ1-3, is DTGVSQNPRHKITKRGQNVTFRCDPISEHNRLYWYRQTLGQGPEFLTYFQNEAQLEKSRLLSDRFSAERPKGSFSTLEIQRTEQGDSAMYLCASSARTAPGNTIYFGEGSWLTVV.

V and J are TRBV7-6 and TRBJ1-2; D unclear. V lost 5 bases and J lost 7, with 17 bases in between. CDR1 is SGHVS and CDR2 is FNYEAQ in the germline V gene. This CDR3 has 14 residues. CDR3 coding DNA: TGTGCCAGCAGCGGAACCGGGTCAGAGGCTGGCTACACCTTC. Its protein is CASSGTGSEAGYTF.

This clone is a singleton in its sample. J is TRBJ1-6 and V is TRBV5-4; 7 nucleotides match TRBD1. V lost 2 bases and J lost 4; bases outside the gene matches: 12. This CDR3 has 18 amino acids. Germline-derived CDR1 and CDR2 are SGHNT and YYREEE (reference sequence). Here the CDR3 DNA reads TGTGCCAGCAGCTTACGATTGAACCGGGACAGATATAATTCACCCCTCCACTTT. Translation gives CASSLRLNRDRYNSPLHF.

On this clone: Other DNA variants within this sample encode the same CDR3. V usage is TRBV9 and J usage is TRBJ2-2; the D is unclear. Trimming stripped 0 bases from V and 2 bases from J, with 5 bases between. CDR1 and CDR2 from the germline V gene are SGDLS and YYNGEE. The CDR3 is 14 amino acids. The CDR3 DNA reads TGTGCCAGCAGCGTAGTGGCTAACACCGGGGAGCTGTTTTTT. It specifies CASSVVANTGELFF.

The chain links TRBV6-5 to TRBJ2-7; 8 nucleotides match TRBD2. Germline CDR1 reads MNHEY; CDR2 reads SVGAGI. The CDR3 is made up of 14 amino acids. The V gene end was trimmed by 4 bases and the J gene end by 4 bases; junction bases not matched to a gene: 6. CDR3 loop: CASSSAGGGYEQYF. Written as DNA, the CDR3 is TGTGCCAGCAGTTCGGCGGGAGGTGGATACGAGCAGTACTTC.

The rearrangement uses TRBV7-9 and TRBJ1-2; 10 bases are shared with TRBD1. J lost 1 base, V lost 1 base, and 9 bases had no gene match. Germline lookup yields CDR1 SEHNR and CDR2 FQNEAQ (reference sequence). The CDR3 is made up of 18 amino acids. CDR3 in DNA: TGTGCCAGCAGCTTAGTCCCGGGACAGGGGCGCGATAACTATGGCTACACCTTC. It translates to CASSLVPGQGRDNYGYTF.

CDR3 amino acids: CASSPQTIPGELFF. The CDR3 coding sequence is TGTGCCAGCAGCCCGCAGACTATCCCCGGGGAGCTGTTTTTT. The rearrangement links TRBV7-2 to TRBJ2-2, with D possibly matching TRBD2 (5 bases). The CDR3 loop spans 14 amino acids. Trimming removed 5 bases at V and 6 bases at J, with 13 bases between. The germline CDR1 and CDR2 sequences are SGHTA and FQGNSA. Together with reference TRBV7-2 and TRBJ2-2, the CDR3 gives the full variable domain: GAGVSQSPSNKVTEKGKDVELRCDPISGHTALYWYRQSLGQGLEFLIYFQGNSAPDKSGLPSDRFSAERTGGSVSTLTIQRTQQEDSAVYLCASSPQTIPGELFFGEGSRLTVL.

This clone was seen only a few times. J is TRBJ2-2 and V is TRBV6-4; D may be TRBD1 (5 bases). The CDR3 loop spans 15 amino acids. Trimming shortened V by 3 bases and J by 4 bases, and 12 bases separated the two germline ends. Germline loops: CDR1 MRHNA, CDR2 SNTAGT. The CDR3, as DNA: TGTGCCAGCAGTGATCAGGGTATGAGCACCGGGGAGCTGTTTTTT. Amino acids: CASSDQGMSTGELFF.

This sequence joins TRBV12-1 and TRBJ2-1; the listed D gene, TRBD2, was not tested against the DNA. TRBV12-1 is classified as a pseudogene. This CDR3 region has 15 residues. The CDR3 here is CASSFDSGANNEQFF. The CDR3, as DNA: TGTGCCAGCAGCTTTGATAGCGGGGCAAACAATGAGCAGTTCTTC.

J is TRBJ2-1 and V is TRBV6-5; no clear D gene. Germline V gives CDR1 MNHEY, CDR2 SVGAGI. The CDR3 spans 14 residues. The germline V and J ends were trimmed by 6 bases and 0 bases, with 9 bases remaining between them. In DNA form, the CDR3 reads TGTGCCAGCAGACTTGAAGGCTCCTACAATGAGCAGTTCTTC. Translating it yields CASRLEGSYNEQFF.

The V and J genes are TRBV5-8 and TRBJ2-2; 14 nucleotides line up with TRBD2. Germline CDR1 reads SGHTS; CDR2 reads YDEGEE. This CDR3 comprises 15 residues. Germline trimming cut 4 bases from V and 7 bases from J; bases unmatched to any gene: 3. CDR3 DNA sequence: TGTGCCAGCAGCAAGGGACTAGCGGGAGTCGGGGAGCTGTTTTTT. This encodes CASSKGLAGVGELFF.

The rearrangement joins TRBV18 to TRBJ1-5; TRBD1 agrees at 7 bases. CDR1 KGHSH and CDR2 LQKENI come from the germline V gene. J was trimmed by 1 base and V by 0 bases; bases with no gene match: 6. The CDR3 totals 17 residues. In DNA form, the CDR3 reads TGTGCCAGCTCACCACCGATGAGACAGGGAAGCAATCAGCCCCAGCATTTT. Translating gives CASSPPMRQGSNQPQHF.

The chain uses TRBV28 and TRBJ2-7, with a possible D match to TRBD2 (6 bases). The germline CDR1 and CDR2 sequences are MDHEN and SYDVKM. This CDR3 contains 15 residues. Between the trimmed V and J ends, which lost 2 bases and 4 bases, there was a span of 15 bases. The CDR3 spells CASSLPSGDGYEQYF. Here the CDR3 DNA reads TGTGCCAGCAGTTTACCTTCGGGAGACGGATACGAGCAGTACTTC.

The CDR3 DNA is TGCGCCAGCAGCTTGGCCTTGGTAGCGGGGGGAGCGGAGCTGTTTTTT. This encodes CASSLALVAGGAELFF. The chain employs TRBV5-1 and TRBJ2-2, with 10 bases matching TRBD2. V shed 0 bases, J shed 10 bases, and the junction held 9 bases outside the gene matches. CDR3 size: 16 residues. Germline CDR1 is SGHRS and CDR2 is YFSETQ.

The rearrangement links TRBV6-1 to TRBJ2-1; 10 bases are shared with TRBD1. J lost 7 bases, V lost 5 bases, and 5 bases had no gene match. The CDR3 length is 14 residues. In germline, CDR1 is MNHNS, CDR2 SASEGT. CDR3 in DNA: TGTGCCAGCAGTTATATGGACAGGGGGAATGAGCAGTTCTTC. Its protein is CASSYMDRGNEQFF.

This chain connects TRBV5-1 to TRBJ1-4; D is undetermined. Deletions cut 0 bases from V and 4 bases from J, with 7 bases between. Germline CDR1 and CDR2: SGHRS and YFSETQ. The CDR3 length is 14 residues. CDR3 DNA sequence: TGCGCCAGCAGCTTGGGTCTGGATAATGAAAAACTGTTTTTT. Protein product: CASSLGLDNEKLFF.

This clone has ten or more counts. The chain employs TRBV18 and TRBJ1-2; TRBD1 aligns across 7 bases. CDR3 length: 14 residues. CDR1 is KGHSH and CDR2 is LQKENI in the germline V gene. V shed 4 bases, J shed 2 bases, and the junction held 4 bases outside the gene matches. The CDR3 region has the DNA TGTGCCAGCTCACAAGGGACAGAGAACTATGGCTACACCTTC. It encodes CASSQGTENYGYTF.

The chain recombines TRBV7-2 with TRBJ2-1; D perhaps matches TRBD2 (5 bases). The CDR3 sequence is 16 residues long. Trimming took off 5 bases at V and 7 bases at J, with 21 bases between the two ends. The germline gives CDR1 SGHTA, CDR2 FQGNSA. CDR3 sequence reads: CASSKEGSGLVNEQFF. The CDR3 region has the DNA TGTGCCAGCAGCAAAGAAGGGAGTGGGCTAGTTAATGAGCAGTTCTTC.

This rearrangement joins TRBV10-3 to TRBJ2-2; possible D gene TRBD2, 6 bases. V was pared by 4 bases and J by 4 bases, with 16 bases between. Germline CDR1 ENHRY, CDR2 SYGVKD. CDR3 length: 16 amino acids. The CDR3 is CAISGAGRSGTGELFF. The DNA for the CDR3 is TGTGCCATCAGTGGGGCAGGGAGGTCAGGCACCGGGGAGCTGTTTTTT.

CDR3 nucleotides: TGTGCCGGCTCGGGGGGCACAGATACGCAGTATTTT. It specifies CAGSGGTDTQYF. The chain carries TRBV30 and TRBJ2-3, with a possible D match to TRBD2 (6 bases). Germline V gene lookup returns CDR1 GTSNPN and CDR2 SVGIG (reference sequence). With 8 bases removed from V and 1 base from J, the gap between germline ends came to 10 bases. The CDR3 is 12 amino acids. Full variable domain (rest looked up from reference TRBV30 and TRBJ2-3): SQTIHQWPATLVQPVGSPLSLECTVEGTSNPNLYWYRQAAGRGLQLLFYSVGIGQISSEVPQNLSASRPQDRQFILSSKKLLLSDSGFYLCAGSGGTDTQYFGPGTRLTVL.

The chain links TRBV5-1 to TRBJ1-4; D is unclear. Germline V gene sequence: CDR1 SGHRS, CDR2 YFSETQ. V was pared by 4 bases and J by 4 bases, with 14 bases between. CDR3 length equals 15 residues. CDR3 in amino acids: CASSPVGGGNEKLFF. In DNA form, the CDR3 reads TGCGCCAGCAGCCCAGTAGGCGGCGGTAATGAAAAACTGTTTTTT.

Worth noting for this clone: Other DNA sequences in this specimen translate into the identical CDR3. This rearrangement joins TRBV30 to TRBJ2-5, with TRBD2 identical over 15 bases. Germline V gene lookup returns CDR1 GTSNPN and CDR2 SVGIG (reference sequence). V dropped 1 base and J dropped 2; count of bases not matched to a gene: 2. The CDR3 consists of 16 residues. This CDR3 reads CAWSEGLAGGQETQYF. As DNA, the CDR3 is TGTGCCTGGAGTGAAGGACTAGCGGGAGGGCAAGAGACCCAGTACTTC.

The rearrangement links TRBV6-1 to TRBJ1-5; 9 bases are a match to TRBD1. V lost 7 bases to trimming and J lost 7 bases; unmatched junction nucleotides: 11. The CDR3 is 15 residues long. Germline V gene sequence: CDR1 MNHNS, CDR2 SASEGT. The CDR3 protein is CASTNPGQGRQPQHF. In DNA, the CDR3 is TGTGCCAGCACTAATCCGGGACAGGGCCGACAGCCCCAGCATTTT.

The chain links TRBV11-3 to TRBJ2-7, with 9 bases aligning to TRBD1. Germline V gives CDR1 SGHNT, CDR2 YENEEA. Trimming at V came to 3 bases and at J to 1 base, leaving 4 bases not matched to a gene. The CDR3 has 15 amino acids. The CDR3 nucleotides are TGTGCCAGCAGCTTGGGGACAGGGAGGTCCTACGAGCAGTACTTC. Protein: CASSLGTGRSYEQYF.